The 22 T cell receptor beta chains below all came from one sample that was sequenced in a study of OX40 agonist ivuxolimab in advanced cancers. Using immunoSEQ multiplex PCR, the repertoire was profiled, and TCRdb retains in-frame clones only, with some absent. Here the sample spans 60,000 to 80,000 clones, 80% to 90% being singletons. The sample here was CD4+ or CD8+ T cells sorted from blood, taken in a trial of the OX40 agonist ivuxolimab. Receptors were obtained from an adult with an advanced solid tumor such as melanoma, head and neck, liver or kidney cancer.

CDR3 sequence reads: CASRSGRGSYEQYF. CDR3 nucleotides: TGTGCCAGCAGATCCGGACGGGGCTCCTACGAGCAGTACTTC. V gene TRBV5-6 combines with J gene TRBJ2-7, with D perhaps matching TRBD2 (5 bases). This CDR3 region has 14 residues. Germline CDR1 reads SGHDT; CDR2 reads YYEEEE. Trimming stripped 5 bases from V and 0 bases from J, with 12 bases between.

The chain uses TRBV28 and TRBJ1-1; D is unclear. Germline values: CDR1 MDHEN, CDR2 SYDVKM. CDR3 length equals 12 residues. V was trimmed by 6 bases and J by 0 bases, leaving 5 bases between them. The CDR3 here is CASSSMNTEAFF. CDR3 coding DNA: TGTGCCAGCAGCTCCATGAACACTGAAGCTTTCTTT.

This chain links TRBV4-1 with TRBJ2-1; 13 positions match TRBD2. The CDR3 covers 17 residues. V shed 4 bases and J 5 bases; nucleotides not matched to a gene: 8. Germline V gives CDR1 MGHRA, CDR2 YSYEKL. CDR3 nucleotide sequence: TGCGCCAGCAGCCCCGGACTAGCGGGGGCCAGTAACAATGAGCAGTTCTTC. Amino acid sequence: CASSPGLAGASNNEQFF.

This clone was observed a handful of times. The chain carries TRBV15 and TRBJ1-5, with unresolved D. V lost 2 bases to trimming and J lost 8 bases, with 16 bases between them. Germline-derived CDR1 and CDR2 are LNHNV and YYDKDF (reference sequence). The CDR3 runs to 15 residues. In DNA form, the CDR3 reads TGTGCCACCAGCAGATCCCCGGGCACTCAGGAGCCCCAGCATTTT. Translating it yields CATSRSPGTQEPQHF.

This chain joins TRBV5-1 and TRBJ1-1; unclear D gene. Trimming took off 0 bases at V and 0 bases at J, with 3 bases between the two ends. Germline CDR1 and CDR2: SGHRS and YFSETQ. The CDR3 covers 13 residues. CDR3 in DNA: TGCGCCAGCAGCTTGGGCCTGAACACTGAAGCTTTCTTT. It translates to CASSLGLNTEAFF. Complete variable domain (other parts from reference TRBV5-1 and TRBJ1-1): KAGVTQTPRYLIKTRGQQVTLSCSPISGHRSVSWYQQTPGQGLQFLFEYFSETQRNKGNFPGRFSGRQFSNSRSEMNVSTLELGDSALYLCASSLGLNTEAFFGQGTRLTVV.

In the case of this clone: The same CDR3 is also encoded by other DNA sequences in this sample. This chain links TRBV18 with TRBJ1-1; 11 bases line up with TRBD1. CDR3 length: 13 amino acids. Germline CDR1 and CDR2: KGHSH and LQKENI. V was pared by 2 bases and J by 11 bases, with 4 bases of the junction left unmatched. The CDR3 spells CASSPGQGAEAFF. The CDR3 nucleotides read TGTGCCAGCTCACCAGGACAGGGGGCAGAGGCTTTCTTT.

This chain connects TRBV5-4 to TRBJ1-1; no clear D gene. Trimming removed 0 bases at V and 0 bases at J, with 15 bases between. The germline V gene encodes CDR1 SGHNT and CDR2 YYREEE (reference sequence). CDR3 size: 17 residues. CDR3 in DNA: TGTGCCAGCAGCTTGGGGGCTCCACAGAATATGAACACTGAAGCTTTCTTT. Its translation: CASSLGAPQNMNTEAFF.

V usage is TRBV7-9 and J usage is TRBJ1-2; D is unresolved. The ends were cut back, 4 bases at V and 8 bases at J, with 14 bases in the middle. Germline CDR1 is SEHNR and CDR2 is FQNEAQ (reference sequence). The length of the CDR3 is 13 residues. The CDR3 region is CASSSSTLRGYTF. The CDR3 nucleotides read TGTGCCAGCAGCTCCTCGACCCTCAGGGGCTACACCTTC.

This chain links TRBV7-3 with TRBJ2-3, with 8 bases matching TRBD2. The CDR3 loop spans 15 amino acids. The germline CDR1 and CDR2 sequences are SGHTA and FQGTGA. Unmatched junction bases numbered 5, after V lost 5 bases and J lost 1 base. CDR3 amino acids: CASSAGGGRTDTQYF. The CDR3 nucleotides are TGTGCCAGCAGCGCGGGCGGGGGGCGCACAGATACGCAGTATTTT. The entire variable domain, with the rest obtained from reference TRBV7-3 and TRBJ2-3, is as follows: GAGVSQTPSNKVTEKGKYVELRCDPISGHTALYWYRQSLGQGPEFLIYFQGTGAADDSGLPNDRFFAVRPEGSVSTLKIQRTERGDSAVYLCASSAGGGRTDTQYFGPGTRLTVL.

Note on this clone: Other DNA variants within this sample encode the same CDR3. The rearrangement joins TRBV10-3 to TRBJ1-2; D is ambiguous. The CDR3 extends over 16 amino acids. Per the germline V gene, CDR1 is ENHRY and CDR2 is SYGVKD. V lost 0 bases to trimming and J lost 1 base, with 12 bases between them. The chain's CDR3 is CAISESFGGINYGYTF. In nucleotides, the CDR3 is TGTGCCATCAGTGAGTCGTTTGGAGGGATTAACTATGGCTACACCTTC.

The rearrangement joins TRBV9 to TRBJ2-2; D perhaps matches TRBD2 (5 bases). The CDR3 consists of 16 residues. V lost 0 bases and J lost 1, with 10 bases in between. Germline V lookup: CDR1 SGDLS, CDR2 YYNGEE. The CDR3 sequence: CASSVGWAGNTGELFF. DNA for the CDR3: TGTGCCAGCAGCGTAGGTTGGGCGGGGAACACCGGGGAGCTGTTTTTT.

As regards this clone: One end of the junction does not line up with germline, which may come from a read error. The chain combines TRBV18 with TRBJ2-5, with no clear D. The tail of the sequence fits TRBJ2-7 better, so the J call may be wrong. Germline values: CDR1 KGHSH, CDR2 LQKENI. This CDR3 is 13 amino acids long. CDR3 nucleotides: TGTGCCAGCTCACCAACGCCCTCCCACGAGCAGTACTTC. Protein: CASSPTPSHEQYF.

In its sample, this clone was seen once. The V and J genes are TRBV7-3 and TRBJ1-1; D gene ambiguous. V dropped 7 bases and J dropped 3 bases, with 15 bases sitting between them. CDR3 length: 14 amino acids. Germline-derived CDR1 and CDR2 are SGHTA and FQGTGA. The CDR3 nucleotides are TGTGCCAGCAAGATAAGTAACAGAGACACTGAAGCTTTCTTT. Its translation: CASKISNRDTEAFF.

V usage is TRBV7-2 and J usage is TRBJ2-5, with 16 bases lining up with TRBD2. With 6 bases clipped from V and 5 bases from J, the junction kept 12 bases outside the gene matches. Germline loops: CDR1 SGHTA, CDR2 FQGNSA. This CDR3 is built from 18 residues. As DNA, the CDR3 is TGTGCCAGCAGGATACCGGGACTAGCGGGGGGGCGAGGGGAGACCCAGTACTTC. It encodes CASRIPGLAGGRGETQYF.

This chain's CDR3 is CASSEIAGNTEAFF. In DNA form, the CDR3 reads TGTGCCAGCAGTGAAATAGCGGGAAACACTGAAGCTTTCTTT. The chain recombines TRBV6-5 with TRBJ1-1; no firm D call. Germline V CDR1 and CDR2: MNHEY, SVGAGI. The CDR3 spans 14 residues. Between the trimmed V and J ends, which lost 5 bases and 2 bases, there was a span of 12 bases.

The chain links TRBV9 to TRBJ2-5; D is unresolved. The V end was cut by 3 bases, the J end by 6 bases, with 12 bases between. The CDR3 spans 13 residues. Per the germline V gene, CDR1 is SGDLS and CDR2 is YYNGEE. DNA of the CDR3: TGTGCCAGCAGCGCCTTTGACCGAAAGACCCAGTACTTC. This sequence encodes CASSAFDRKTQYF.

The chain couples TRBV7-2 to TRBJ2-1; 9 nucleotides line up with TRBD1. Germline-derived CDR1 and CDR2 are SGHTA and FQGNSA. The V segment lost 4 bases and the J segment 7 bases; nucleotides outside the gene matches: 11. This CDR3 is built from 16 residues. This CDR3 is CASSSLGTGIPNEQFF. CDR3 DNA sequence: TGTGCCAGCAGCTCCTTAGGGACAGGGATACCGAATGAGCAGTTCTTC.

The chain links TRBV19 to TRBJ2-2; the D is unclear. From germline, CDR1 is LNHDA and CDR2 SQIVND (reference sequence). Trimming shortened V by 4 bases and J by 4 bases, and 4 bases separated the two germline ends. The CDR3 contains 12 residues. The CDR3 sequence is CASSNPTGELFF. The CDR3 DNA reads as TGTGCCAGTAGTAACCCCACCGGGGAGCTGTTTTTT.

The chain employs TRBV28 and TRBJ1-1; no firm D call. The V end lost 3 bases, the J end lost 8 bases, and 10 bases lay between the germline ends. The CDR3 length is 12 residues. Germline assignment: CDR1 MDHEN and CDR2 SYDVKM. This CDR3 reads CASSFFPSEAFF. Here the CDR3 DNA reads TGTGCCAGCAGTTTTTTTCCGTCGGAAGCTTTCTTT. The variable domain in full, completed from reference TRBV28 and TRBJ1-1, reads DVKVTQSSRYLVKRTGEKVFLECVQDMDHENMFWYRQDPGLGLRLIYFSYDVKMKEKGDIPEGYSVSREKKERFSLILESASTNQTSMYLCASSFFPSEAFFGQGTRLTVV.

In nucleotides, the CDR3 is TGTGCCAGCAGCTTATTATCAGGGGGCTACAATGAGCAGTTCTTC. This sequence encodes CASSLLSGGYNEQFF. The V call is TRBV9, the J call TRBJ2-1; 7 positions agree with TRBD1. Germline CDR1 SGDLS, CDR2 YYNGEE. CDR3 length: 15 residues. J gave up 3 bases and V 4 bases, and 7 bases lay outside the gene matches.

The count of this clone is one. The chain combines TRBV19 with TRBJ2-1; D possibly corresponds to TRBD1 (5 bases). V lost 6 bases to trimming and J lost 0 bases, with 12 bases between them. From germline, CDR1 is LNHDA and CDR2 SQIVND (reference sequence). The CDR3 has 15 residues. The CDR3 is CASSLTDSSYNEQFF. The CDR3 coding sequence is TGTGCCAGTAGCCTGACAGACAGCTCCTACAATGAGCAGTTCTTC.

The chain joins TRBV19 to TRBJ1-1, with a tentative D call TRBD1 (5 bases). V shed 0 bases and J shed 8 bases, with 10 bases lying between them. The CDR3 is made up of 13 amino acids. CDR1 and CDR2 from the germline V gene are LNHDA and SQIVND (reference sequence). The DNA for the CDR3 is TGTGCCAGTAGTATAGATCGGGGGAGAGAAGCTTTCTTT. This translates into CASSIDRGREAFF.